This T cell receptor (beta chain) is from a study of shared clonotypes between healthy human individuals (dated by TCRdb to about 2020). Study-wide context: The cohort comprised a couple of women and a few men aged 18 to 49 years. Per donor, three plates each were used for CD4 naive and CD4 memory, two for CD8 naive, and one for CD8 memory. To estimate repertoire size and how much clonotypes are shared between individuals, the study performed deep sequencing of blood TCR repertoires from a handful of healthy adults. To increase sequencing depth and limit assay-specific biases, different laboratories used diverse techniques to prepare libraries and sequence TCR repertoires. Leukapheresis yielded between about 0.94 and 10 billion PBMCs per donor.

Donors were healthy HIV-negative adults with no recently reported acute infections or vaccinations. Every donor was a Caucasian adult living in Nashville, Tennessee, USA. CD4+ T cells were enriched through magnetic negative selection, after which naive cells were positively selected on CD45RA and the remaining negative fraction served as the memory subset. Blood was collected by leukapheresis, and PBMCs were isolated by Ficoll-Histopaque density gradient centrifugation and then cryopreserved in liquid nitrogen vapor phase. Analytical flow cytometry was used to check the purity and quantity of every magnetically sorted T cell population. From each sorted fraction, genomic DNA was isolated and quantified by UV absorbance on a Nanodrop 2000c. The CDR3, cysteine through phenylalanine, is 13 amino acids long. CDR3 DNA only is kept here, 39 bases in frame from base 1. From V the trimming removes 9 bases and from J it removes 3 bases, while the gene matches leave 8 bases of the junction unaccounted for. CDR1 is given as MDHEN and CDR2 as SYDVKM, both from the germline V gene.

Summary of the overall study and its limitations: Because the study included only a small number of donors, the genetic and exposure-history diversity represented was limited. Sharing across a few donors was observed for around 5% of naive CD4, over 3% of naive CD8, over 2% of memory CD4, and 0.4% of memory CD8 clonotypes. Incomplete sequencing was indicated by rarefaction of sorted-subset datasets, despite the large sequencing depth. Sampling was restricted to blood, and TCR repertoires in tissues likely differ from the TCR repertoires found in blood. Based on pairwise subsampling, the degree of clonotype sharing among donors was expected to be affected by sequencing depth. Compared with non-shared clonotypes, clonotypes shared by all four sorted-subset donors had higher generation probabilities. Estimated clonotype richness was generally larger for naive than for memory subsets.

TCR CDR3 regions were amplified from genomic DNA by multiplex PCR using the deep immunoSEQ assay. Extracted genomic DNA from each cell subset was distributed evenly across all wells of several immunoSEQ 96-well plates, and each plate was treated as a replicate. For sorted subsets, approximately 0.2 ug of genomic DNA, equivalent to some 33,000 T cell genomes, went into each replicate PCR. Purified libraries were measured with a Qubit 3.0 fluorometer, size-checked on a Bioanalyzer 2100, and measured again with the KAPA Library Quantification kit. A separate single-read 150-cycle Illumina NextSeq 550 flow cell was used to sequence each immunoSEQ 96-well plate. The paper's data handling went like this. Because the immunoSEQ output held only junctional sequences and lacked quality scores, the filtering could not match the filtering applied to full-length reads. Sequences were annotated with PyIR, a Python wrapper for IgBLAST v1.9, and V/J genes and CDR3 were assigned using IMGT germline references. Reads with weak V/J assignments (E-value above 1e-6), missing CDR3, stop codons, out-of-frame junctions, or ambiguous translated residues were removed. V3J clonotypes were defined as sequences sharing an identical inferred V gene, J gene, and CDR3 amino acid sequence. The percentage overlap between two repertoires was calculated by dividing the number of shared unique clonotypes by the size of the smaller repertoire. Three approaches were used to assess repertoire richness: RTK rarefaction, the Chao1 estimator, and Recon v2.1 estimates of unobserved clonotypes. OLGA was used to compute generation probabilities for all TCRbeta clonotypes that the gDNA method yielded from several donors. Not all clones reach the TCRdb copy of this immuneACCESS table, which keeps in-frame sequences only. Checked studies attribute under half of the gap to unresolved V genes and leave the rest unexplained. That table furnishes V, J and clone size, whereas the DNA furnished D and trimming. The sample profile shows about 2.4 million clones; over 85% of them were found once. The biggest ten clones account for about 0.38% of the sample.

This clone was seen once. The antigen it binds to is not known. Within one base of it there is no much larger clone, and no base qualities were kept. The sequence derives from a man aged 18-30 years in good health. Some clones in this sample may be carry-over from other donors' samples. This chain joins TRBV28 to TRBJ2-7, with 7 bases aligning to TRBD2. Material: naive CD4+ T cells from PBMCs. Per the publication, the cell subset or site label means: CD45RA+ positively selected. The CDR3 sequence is CASGSASGYEQYF. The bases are TGTGCCAGTGGGAGCGCTAGCGGCTACGAGCAGTACTTC.